This TCR beta chain was found in a study of T cells in narcolepsy. V lost 0 bases, J lost 8 bases, and 6 bases lay in between. The CDR3 extends over 12 amino acids. Looked up from germline, CDR1 is SGHDT and CDR2 is YYEEEE. Clones were read by immunoSEQ multiplex PCR, and TCRdb kept only the in-frame ones, dropping some. In the table there are some 25,000 clones, approximately 60% of which are singletons. Study-wide results and caveats: No autoreactive T cell clone sequences appeared in some memory CD4+ repertoires.

Of note for this clone: Antigen specificity is unknown.

The source is a human donor in good health. The gene calls are TRBV5-6 and TRBJ2-1; no firm D call. The sample taken for sequencing was memory (CD45RA-) CD4+ T cells from blood. The CDR3 loop is CASSLGRYEQFF. The CDR3 region has the DNA TGTGCCAGCAGCTTGGGACGCTATGAGCAGTTCTTC.